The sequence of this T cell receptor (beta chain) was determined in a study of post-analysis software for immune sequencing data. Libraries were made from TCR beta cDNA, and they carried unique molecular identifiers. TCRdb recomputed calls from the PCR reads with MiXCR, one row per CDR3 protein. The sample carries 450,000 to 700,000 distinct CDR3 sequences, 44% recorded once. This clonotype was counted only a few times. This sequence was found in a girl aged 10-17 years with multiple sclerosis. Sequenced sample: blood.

CDR3: CASSFALAYEQYF. The CDR3 coding sequence is TGTGCCAGCAGCTTCGCCCTAGCCTACGAGCAGTACTTC. J is TRBJ2-7 and V is TRBV7-9; no firm D call. CDR3 length: 13 amino acids. The V end lost 3 bases, the J end lost 2 bases, and 8 bases lay between the germline ends. In germline, CDR1 is SEHNR, CDR2 FQNEAQ (reference sequence).